This TCR beta chain is drawn from a study of vaccination effects on CD4 cells after COVID-19. The wider study: Vaccine administered to participants consisted of two doses of either BNT162b2 or mRNA-1273. General study results and limits: Healthy vaccinees' vaccine-induced clones included only 1 of 255 cross-reacting with common cold coronaviruses.

Using immunoSEQ multiplex PCR, the repertoire was profiled, and TCRdb retains in-frame clones only, with some absent. The sample shows 24,000 or so clones, 73% of them seen only once. Germline CDR1 reads LNHDA; CDR2 reads SQIVND (reference sequence). Trimming removed 7 bases from V and 5 bases from J, with 14 bases in between. CDR3 size: 13 residues. About this clone: Its antigen is currently unknown.

Antigen-specific CD4+ T cells were expanded (with viral peptide pools) by the ViraFEST assay ahead of sequencing. Isolating CD4+ T cells followed more than 9 days of culture. Nucleocapsid antibodies stayed negative before and after vaccination, showing no earlier SARS-CoV-2 infection. Wells containing 1.5 million to 2.5 million PBMC each were cultured with roughly 10 IU/ml IL-2 and 8 to 10 ug/ml peptides. At days 3 and 7, half of the medium was exchanged for IL-2 medium. The chain joins TRBV19 to TRBJ1-2; the D gene is possibly TRBD1 (5 bases). Here the sequenced sample was CD4+ T cells from PBMCs cultured with SARS-CoV-2 spike peptides, taken before COVID-19 vaccination. This clonotype originated in a human donor who received a COVID-19 vaccine. Here the CDR3 DNA reads TGTGCCAGTAATCAGGGCTGGAGGTATGGCTACACCTTC. It translates to CASNQGWRYGYTF.